These T cell receptor beta chains were read from a single sample in a study of immune reconstitution after stem cell transplant in scleroderma. TCRdb reprocessed the RT-PCR reads with MiXCR, giving one entry per CDR3 protein. Counted here are about 1,500 distinct CDR3 sequences, about 13% occurring once; the ten biggest clones make up 20% to 25%. This specimen was collected before or after autologous hematopoietic stem cell transplantation (not recorded which). Receptor source: a female donor with systemic sclerosis. The CDR3 runs from the conserved cysteine through the conserved F or W. A D gene is named only where the DNA matches it firmly. Not every row has a clone size; where given, it reads once, few, many or a size class.

d_gene	abundance	v_gene	j_gene	CDR3aa	CDR3nt
TRBD1	NA	TRBV6-1	TRBJ2-3	CASSASAGTGGSDTQYF	TGTGCCAGCAGTGCGTCAGCCGGGACAGGGGGCTCGGATACGCAGTATTTT
NA	medium-sized	TRBV7-2	TRBJ1-4	CASSWNFREKLFF	TGTGCCAGCAGCTGGAACTTTAGGGAAAAACTGTTTTTT
TRBD2	few	TRBV4-1	TRBJ2-7	CASSLRLADSYEQYF	TGCGCCAGCAGCCTCAGACTAGCGGACTCCTACGAGCAGTACTTC
NA	NA	TRBV6-5	TRBJ1-1	CASHDRIAVVTEAFF	TGTGCCAGCCACGACAGAATAGCTGTGGTCACTGAAGCTTTCTTT
NA	NA	TRBV6-2/TRBV6-3	TRBJ1-3	CASSYGGAGNTIYF	TGTGCCAGCAGTTACGGCGGGGCTGGAAACACCATATATTTT
NA	few	TRBV10-3	TRBJ2-7	CAIRARERNYEQYF	TGTGCCATCAGGGCGAGGGAGCGGAACTACGAGCAGTACTTC
TRBD1	medium-sized	TRBV20-1	TRBJ1-3	CSARSGTEFGNTIYF	TGCAGTGCTAGATCCGGGACAGAGTTTGGAAACACCATATATTTT
TRBD1	NA	TRBV20-1	TRBJ2-7	CSATTGGWEEQYF	TGCAGTGCTACAACAGGGGGCTGGGAGGAGCAGTACTTC
NA	NA	TRBV2	TRBJ2-7	CASSVQTDRYF	TGTGCCAGCAGTGTCCAGACTGACCGCTACTTC
TRBD1	NA	TRBV20-1	TRBJ1-2	CSARTGQVASSGYTF	TGCAGTGCGCGGACCGGACAGGTGGCGTCTTCTGGCTACACCTTC
TRBD1	medium-sized	TRBV20-1	TRBJ1-5	CSASPDRASNQPQHF	TGCAGTGCTAGCCCTGACAGGGCTAGCAATCAGCCCCAGCATTTT
NA	NA	TRBV5-1	TRBJ2-1	CASSFDARAVYNEQFF	TGCGCCAGCAGCTTTGATGCCCGCGCAGTTTACAATGAGCAGTTCTTC
NA	NA	TRBV5-6	TRBJ1-2	CASSLESVPNYGYTF	TGTGCCAGCAGCTTGGAATCAGTCCCAAACTATGGCTACACCTTC
TRBD2	medium-sized	TRBV20-1	TRBJ2-1	CSVYSGTSGGRNGQFF	TGCAGTGTTTACTCCGGGACTAGCGGGGGGAGGAATGGGCAGTTCTTC
TRBD1	large	TRBV20-1	TRBJ1-4	CSARDGGQGARRNEKLFF	TGCAGTGCTAGAGATGGCGGACAGGGGGCCCGAAGAAATGAAAAACTGTTTTTT
NA	few	TRBV5-1	TRBJ2-5	CASRPQGEETQYF	TGCGCCAGCAGACCCCAGGGAGAAGAGACCCAGTACTTC
TRBD1	medium-sized	TRBV20-1	TRBJ2-5	CSATGQGSAERETQYF	TGCAGTGCTACGGGACAGGGATCCGCCGAAAGGGAGACCCAGTACTTC